Listed below are T cell receptor beta chains from one sample, sequenced in a study of T cells after yellow fever vaccination. TCRdb processed the 5' RACE reads anew with MiXCR; each CDR3 protein has one entry. The sample has about 85,000 distinct CDR3 sequences; about an eighth are singletons. The specimen comprised CD8+ T cells not binding an NS4B(214-222) dextramer, sorted from PBMCs, sampled roughly 20 days after the first yellow fever vaccination. Receptors were obtained from a young man who received the YFV17D yellow fever vaccine. Both conserved end residues are part of each CDR3. D genes are given only for firm matches. Size values are once, few and many counts, or a class for expanded clones, and some rows have none.

size	V	D	J	CDR3	DNA
NA	TRBV5-4	NA	TRBJ2-1	CASSLGANEQFF	TGTGCCAGCAGCCTGGGGGCGAATGAGCAGTTCTTC
many	TRBV3-1	TRBD2	TRBJ2-1	CASSVGLAGANEQFF	TGTGCCAGCAGCGTTGGACTAGCGGGGGCGAATGAGCAGTTCTTC
NA	TRBV11-2	NA	TRBJ1-2	CASSGMSDFINYGYTF	TGTGCCAGCAGCGGAATGTCCGATTTTATTAACTATGGCTACACCTTC
few	TRBV2	NA	TRBJ1-1	CASSSASGNTEAFF	TGTGCCAGCAGCTCAGCCTCGGGGAACACTGAAGCTTTCTTT
few	TRBV20-1	TRBD2	TRBJ2-3	CSANIAGWPDTQYF	TGCAGTGCTAACATAGCGGGGTGGCCAGATACGCAGTATTTT
NA	TRBV7-3	NA	TRBJ2-3	CASSVDFTDTQYF	TGTGCCAGCAGCGTTGACTTCACAGATACGCAGTATTTT
NA	TRBV27	NA	TRBJ2-5	CASSFSGARTQYF	TGTGCCAGCAGTTTTTCAGGGGCCCGGACCCAGTACTTC
few	TRBV7-3	NA	TRBJ2-1	CASSLRGGRPDSEQFF	TGTGCCAGCAGCTTAAGGGGTGGTAGACCGGATAGTGAGCAGTTCTTC
NA	TRBV3-1	NA	TRBJ1-1	CASSDQLGTEAFF	TGTGCCAGCAGTGACCAACTGGGCACTGAAGCTTTCTTT
NA	TRBV4-1	NA	TRBJ1-5	CASSGFINQPQHF	TGCGCCAGCAGCGGGTTTATCAATCAGCCCCAGCATTTT
many	TRBV11-2	NA	TRBJ2-1	CASSLDEGPPSYNEQFF	TGTGCCAGCAGCTTAGATGAGGGGCCCCCCTCCTACAATGAGCAGTTCTTC
few	TRBV12-3/TRBV12-4	NA	TRBJ2-1	CASSTLRGNEQFF	TGTGCCAGCAGTACCCTTCGGGGCAATGAGCAGTTCTTC
NA	TRBV9	NA	TRBJ2-5	CASSVGTRDQETQYF	TGTGCCAGCAGCGTAGGGACAAGGGACCAAGAGACCCAGTACTTC
few	TRBV20-1	NA	TRBJ1-2	CSAMSGVNYGYTF	TGCAGTGCTATGTCAGGGGTTAACTATGGCTACACCTTC
NA	TRBV20-1	NA	TRBJ2-7	CSAREISSYEQYF	TGCAGTGCCAGGGAGATAAGCTCCTACGAGCAGTACTTC
few	TRBV20-1	NA	TRBJ2-7	CSARPQDGGFYEQYF	TGCAGTGCTAGACCACAGGACGGGGGTTTCTACGAGCAGTACTTC
NA	TRBV11-2	TRBD1	TRBJ1-5	CASSLGQGYSNQPQHF	TGTGCCAGCAGCTTAGGACAGGGCTATAGCAATCAGCCCCAGCATTTT
few	TRBV6-2/TRBV6-3	NA	TRBJ2-5	CASSYLGDNQETQYF	TGTGCCAGCAGTTATTTAGGAGACAACCAAGAGACCCAGTACTTC
NA	TRBV9	NA	TRBJ2-5	CASSVAEGYQETQYF	TGTGCCAGCAGCGTAGCGGAGGGGTACCAAGAGACCCAGTACTTC
few	TRBV9	TRBD2	TRBJ2-3	CASSLGLAWEDTQYF	TGTGCCAGCAGCTTGGGACTAGCGTGGGAAGATACGCAGTATTTT
many	TRBV4-3	NA	TRBJ2-6	CASSQETGSGANVLTF	TGCGCCAGCAGCCAAGAGACAGGCTCTGGGGCCAACGTCCTGACTTTC
few	TRBV5-1	NA	TRBJ2-6	CASSLRNPGANVLTF	TGCGCCAGCAGCTTGAGGAACCCTGGGGCCAACGTCCTGACTTTC
few	TRBV18	NA	TRBJ2-5	CASSPPPPVIQETQYF	TGTGCCAGCTCACCACCGCCGCCCGTGATACAAGAGACCCAGTACTTC
once	TRBV9	NA	TRBJ2-7	CASSPGDHQEQYF	TGTGCCAGCAGCCCTGGGGACCACCAGGAGCAGTACTTC
few	TRBV29-1	NA	TRBJ2-1	CSVEEGDPVGEQFF	TGCAGCGTTGAGGAAGGGGACCCAGTCGGGGAGCAGTTCTTC
NA	TRBV4-1	NA	TRBJ1-5	CASSQVEGGSQPQHF	TGCGCCAGCAGCCAAGTCGAGGGGGGAAGTCAGCCCCAGCATTTT
NA	TRBV6-4	TRBD2	TRBJ2-2	CASSDSFTAGANTGELFF	TGTGCCAGCAGTGACTCGTTCACAGCGGGGGCGAACACCGGGGAGCTGTTTTTT
many	TRBV29-1	TRBD1	TRBJ1-2	CSGQGTHGYTF	TGCAGCGGACAGGGGACCCATGGCTACACCTTC
few	TRBV12-3/TRBV12-4	NA	TRBJ1-2	CASSEGDGYTF	TGTGCCAGTTCCGAGGGGGATGGCTACACCTTC
few	TRBV4-2	TRBD2	TRBJ2-7	CASSQDKASGELTYEQYF	TGTGCCAGCAGCCAAGATAAGGCTAGCGGGGAGCTCACCTACGAGCAGTACTTC
NA	TRBV7-2	NA	TRBJ2-3	CASSSPDGGTYTDTQYF	TGTGCCAGCAGCTCCCCCGACGGAGGAACCTACACAGATACGCAGTATTTT
NA	TRBV27	NA	TRBJ1-5	CASSLIRGNQPQHF	TGTGCCAGCAGTTTAATCCGGGGGAATCAGCCCCAGCATTTT
few	TRBV29-1	NA	TRBJ1-2	CSVSMDYGYTF	TGCAGCGTCTCCATGGACTATGGCTACACCTTC
NA	TRBV6-1	NA	TRBJ2-5	CASSGLVTPQETQYF	TGTGCCAGCAGTGGACTAGTTACTCCTCAAGAGACCCAGTACTTC
NA	TRBV10-3	TRBD2	TRBJ2-3	CAISDPRGGSTDTQYF	TGTGCCATCAGTGACCCGCGGGGAGGGAGCACAGATACGCAGTATTTT
few	TRBV20-1	NA	TRBJ2-1	CSASHRDVNEQFF	TGCAGTGCTTCCCATCGGGACGTTAATGAGCAGTTCTTC
NA	TRBV11-1	NA	TRBJ2-6	CASSDPKAGRSSGANVLTF	TGTGCCAGCAGCGACCCCAAGGCGGGCAGGAGCTCTGGGGCCAACGTCCTGACTTTC
few	TRBV5-1	NA	TRBJ2-5	CASRLGEVSGETQYF	TGCGCCAGCAGGCTGGGGGAAGTAAGCGGGGAGACCCAGTACTTC
NA	TRBV5-1	NA	TRBJ2-1	CASSDGRRASSYNEQFF	TGCGCCAGCAGCGATGGGCGCCGGGCGAGCTCCTACAATGAGCAGTTCTTC
few	TRBV11-2	NA	TRBJ2-5	CASSLDRGKETQYF	TGTGCCAGCAGCTTAGATCGGGGTAAAGAGACCCAGTACTTC
few	TRBV9	TRBD2	TRBJ2-3	CASRGLAPDTQYF	TGTGCCAGCAGAGGACTAGCGCCAGATACGCAGTATTTT